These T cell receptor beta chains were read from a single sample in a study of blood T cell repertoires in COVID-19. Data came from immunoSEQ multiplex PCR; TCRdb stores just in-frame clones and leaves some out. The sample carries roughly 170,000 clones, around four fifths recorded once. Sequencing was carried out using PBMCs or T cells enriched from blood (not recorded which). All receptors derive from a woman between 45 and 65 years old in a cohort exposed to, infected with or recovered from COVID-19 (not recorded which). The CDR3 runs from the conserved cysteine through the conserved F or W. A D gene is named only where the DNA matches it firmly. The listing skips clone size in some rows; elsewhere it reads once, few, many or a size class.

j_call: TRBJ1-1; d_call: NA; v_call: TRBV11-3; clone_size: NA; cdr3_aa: CASRGTPNTEAFF
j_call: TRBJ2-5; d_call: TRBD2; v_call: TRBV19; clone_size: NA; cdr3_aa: CASSTLAGFRGETQYF
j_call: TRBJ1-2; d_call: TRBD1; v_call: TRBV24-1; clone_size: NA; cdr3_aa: CATMDRATGYTF
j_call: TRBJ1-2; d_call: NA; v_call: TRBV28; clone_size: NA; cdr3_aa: CASTKMGAAGYTF
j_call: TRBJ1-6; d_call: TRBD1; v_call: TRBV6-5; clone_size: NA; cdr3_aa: CASRLGQNYNSPLHF
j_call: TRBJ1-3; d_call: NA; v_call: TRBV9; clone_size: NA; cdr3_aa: CASAKRGNTIYF
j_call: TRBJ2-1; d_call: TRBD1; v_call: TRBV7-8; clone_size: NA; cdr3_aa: CASSLAPLPDRGFYNEQFF
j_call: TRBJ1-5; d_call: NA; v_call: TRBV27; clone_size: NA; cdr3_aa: CASSSGASNQPQHF
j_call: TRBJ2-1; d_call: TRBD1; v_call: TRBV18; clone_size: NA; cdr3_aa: CASSPPTSGTGGFF
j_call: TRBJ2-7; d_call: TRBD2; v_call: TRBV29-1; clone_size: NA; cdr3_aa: CSGGLAGGEQYF
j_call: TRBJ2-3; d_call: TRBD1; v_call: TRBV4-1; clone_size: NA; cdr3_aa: CASSQPGQGKFGADTQYF
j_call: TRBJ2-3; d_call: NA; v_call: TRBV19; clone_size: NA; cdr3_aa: CASSMRVSTDTQYF
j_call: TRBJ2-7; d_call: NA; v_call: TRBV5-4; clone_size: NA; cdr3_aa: CASSLGDLKTYEQYF
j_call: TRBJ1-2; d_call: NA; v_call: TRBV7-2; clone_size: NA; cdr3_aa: CASSSGQGLSGYTF
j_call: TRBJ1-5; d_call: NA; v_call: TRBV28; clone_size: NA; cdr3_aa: CASSLTRERPQHF
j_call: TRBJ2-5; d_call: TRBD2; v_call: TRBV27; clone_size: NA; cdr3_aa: CASSSLGTSGVQETQYF
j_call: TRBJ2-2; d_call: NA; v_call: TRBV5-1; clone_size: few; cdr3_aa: CASSSGTTNTGELFF